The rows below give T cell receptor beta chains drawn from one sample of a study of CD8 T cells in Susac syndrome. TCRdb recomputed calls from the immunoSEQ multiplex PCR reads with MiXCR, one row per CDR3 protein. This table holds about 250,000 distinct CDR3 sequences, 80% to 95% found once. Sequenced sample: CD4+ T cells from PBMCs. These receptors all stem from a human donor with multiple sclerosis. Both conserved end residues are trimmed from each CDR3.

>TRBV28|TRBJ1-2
ASSWFGYT
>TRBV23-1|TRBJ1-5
ASSHRDQPQH
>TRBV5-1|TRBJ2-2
ASSLGRAANTGELF
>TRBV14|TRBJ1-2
ASSQNRGGYGYT
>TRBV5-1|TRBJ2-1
ASSVAASNEQF
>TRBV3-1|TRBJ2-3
ASSPESTTYTDTQY
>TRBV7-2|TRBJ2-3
ASSLVLARQADTQY
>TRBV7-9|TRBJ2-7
ASSLAESEQY
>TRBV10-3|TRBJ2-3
AISTSGGRSTDTQY
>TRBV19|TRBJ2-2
ASLSRGNTGELF
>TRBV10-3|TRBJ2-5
AISEADRNQETQY
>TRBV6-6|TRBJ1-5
ASSYGGIDSNQPQH
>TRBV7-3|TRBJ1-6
ASSSTRRYSNSPLH
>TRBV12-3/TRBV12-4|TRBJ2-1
ASSTDTYNEQF
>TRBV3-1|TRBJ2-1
ASSRGTSGAEQF
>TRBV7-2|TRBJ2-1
ASSLAFRGLNNEQF
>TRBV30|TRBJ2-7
AWNFGLLPRDEQY
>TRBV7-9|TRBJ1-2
ASSLESGQGPNYGYT
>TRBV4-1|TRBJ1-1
ASSQVWQATEAF
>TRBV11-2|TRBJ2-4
ASSSRQGIQY
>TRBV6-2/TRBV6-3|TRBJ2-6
ASTRNLESGANVLT
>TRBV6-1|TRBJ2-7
ASRPELAVSSYEQY
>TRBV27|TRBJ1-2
ASSFGGQGVYGYT
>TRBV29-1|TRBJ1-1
SVVGFDGPNTEAF
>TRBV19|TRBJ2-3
ASRNPQVDTQY
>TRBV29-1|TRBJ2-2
SVALRAGTGELF
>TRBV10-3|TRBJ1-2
AIQQGTNGYT
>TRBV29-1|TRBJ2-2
SVEEVRGRNTGELF
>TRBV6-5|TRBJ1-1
ASSYWGQRNTEAF
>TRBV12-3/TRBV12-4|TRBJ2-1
ASSSRMTGGSRAYNEQF
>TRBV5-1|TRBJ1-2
ASSLPREDYGYT
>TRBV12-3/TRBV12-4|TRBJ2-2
ASSPSGSETGELF
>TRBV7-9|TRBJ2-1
ASTSWAGPYNEQF
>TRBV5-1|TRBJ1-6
ASSLIPTGDSPLH
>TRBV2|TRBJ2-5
ASSEEAGVGETQY